These T cell receptor beta chains were read from a single sample in a study of shared clonotypes between healthy human individuals. Libraries were prepared by immunoSEQ multiplex PCR; TCRdb keeps only in-frame clonotypes and omits some of them. The repertoire includes around 1.4 million clones, approximately 98.5% of them detected once, and over 0.3% sits in the top ten. The sample consisted of naive CD4+ T cells sorted from blood. Every receptor here comes from a man younger than 40 in good health. The CDR3 runs from the conserved cysteine through the conserved F or W. D genes are given only for firm matches. A clone size is listed for some rows: how often the clone was seen (once, few, many), or a class if it is expanded.

NA,TRBJ2-1,TRBV5-1,TRBD2,CASSLDPASGNDEQFF,TGCGCCAGCAGCTTGGACCCAGCTAGCGGGAACGATGAGCAGTTCTTC
NA,TRBJ2-7,TRBV15,NA,CATSRDFGVSYEQYF,TGTGCCACCAGCAGAGATTTCGGGGTGTCCTACGAGCAGTACTTC
NA,TRBJ2-7,TRBV10-1,TRBD1,CASSIAGTGQYF,TGCGCCAGCAGTATAGCCGGGACAGGGCAGTACTTC
NA,TRBJ2-3,TRBV5-8,TRBD2,CASSWGRSGRGTDTQYF,TGTGCCAGCAGTTGGGGTCGGAGCGGGAGGGGGACAGATACGCAGTATTTT
NA,TRBJ2-1,TRBV29-1,TRBD1,CSVDRGHDEQFF,TGCAGCGTTGACAGGGGGCATGATGAGCAGTTCTTC
NA,TRBJ1-2,TRBV6-5,NA,CASSFQGLHNYGYTF,TGTGCCAGCAGCTTCCAGGGGCTTCACAACTATGGCTACACCTTC
NA,TRBJ2-1,TRBV11-2,NA,CASSLGGGTYNEQFF,TGTGCCAGCAGCTTAGGGGGGGGCACCTACAATGAGCAGTTCTTC
NA,TRBJ1-1,TRBV5-4,TRBD1,CASSLQGQGFTEAFF,TGTGCCAGCAGCTTGCAGGGACAGGGATTCACTGAAGCTTTCTTT
NA,TRBJ1-5,TRBV7-9,NA,CASSSTVGSGQPQHF,TGTGCCAGCAGCTCCACGGTGGGGTCTGGCCAGCCCCAGCATTTT
NA,TRBJ2-3,TRBV4-3,TRBD2,CASSQGTSGKDTQYF,TGCGCCAGCAGCCAAGGGACTAGCGGGAAGGATACGCAGTATTTT
NA,TRBJ1-4,TRBV2,NA,CASTREGEKLFF,TGTGCCAGCACCAGGGAGGGTGAAAAACTGTTTTTT
NA,TRBJ2-5,TRBV7-9,TRBD1,CASSPRQGFILRTQYF,TGTGCCAGCAGCCCCCGACAGGGGTTTATTTTGCGGACCCAGTACTTC
NA,TRBJ2-3,TRBV7-2,NA,CASSPGDYQGSDTQYF,TGTGCCAGCAGCCCAGGGGACTACCAAGGGTCAGATACGCAGTATTTT
NA,TRBJ2-1,TRBV11-3,NA,CASSLDRREQFF,TGTGCCAGCAGCTTAGATAGGCGTGAGCAGTTCTTC
NA,TRBJ2-3,TRBV5-6,TRBD2,CASSFRGRGPDTQYF,TGTGCCAGCAGCTTTCGGGGGAGGGGCCCAGATACGCAGTATTTT
NA,TRBJ2-7,TRBV2,TRBD2,CASSETLAGGVDEQYF,TGTGCCAGCAGCGAAACGCTAGCGGGAGGAGTGGACGAGCAGTACTTC
NA,TRBJ2-1,TRBV5-1,NA,CASSLRLYNEQFF,TGCGCCAGCAGCTTGCGGCTCTACAATGAGCAGTTCTTC
NA,TRBJ2-2,TRBV4-1,TRBD2,CASSRGLAGAGGELFF,TGCGCCAGCAGCCGGGGACTAGCGGGAGCTGGGGGGGAGCTGTTTTTT
NA,TRBJ2-7,TRBV7-3,NA,CASSSPTGLAYEQYF,TGTGCCAGCAGCTCGCCGACGGGGTTAGCCTACGAGCAGTACTTC
NA,TRBJ2-7,TRBV9,NA,CASSVSSQGRYEQYF,TGTGCCAGCAGCGTATCTTCCCAGGGGCGGTACGAGCAGTACTTC
NA,TRBJ1-2,TRBV9,NA,CASSVVGTDSRGYTF,TGTGCCAGCAGCGTAGTCGGTACAGATTCCCGGGGCTACACCTTC
NA,TRBJ1-2,TRBV9,TRBD1,CASSVTGALPYGYTF,TGTGCCAGCAGCGTAACAGGGGCCCTTCCCTATGGCTACACCTTC
once,TRBJ2-1,TRBV7-9,TRBD2,CASSPSGSRYNEQFF,TGTGCCAGCAGCCCCAGCGGGAGCCGCTACAATGAGCAGTTCTTC
once,TRBJ2-7,TRBV5-1,NA,CASSPAGSYEQYF,TGCGCCAGCAGCCCGGCGGGGTCCTACGAGCAGTACTTC
NA,TRBJ2-3,TRBV4-1,NA,CASSSPTGLGTTDTQYF,TGCGCCAGCAGCTCTCCGACGGGGTTAGGAACCACAGATACGCAGTATTTT
NA,TRBJ2-7,TRBV5-1,TRBD1,CASSLTEGAGEQYF,TGCGCCAGCAGCCTTACAGAGGGGGCAGGCGAGCAGTACTTC
NA,TRBJ1-5,TRBV6-5,TRBD1,CASSRRQGYQPQHF,TGTGCCAGCAGTAGGCGACAGGGATATCAGCCCCAGCATTTT
NA,TRBJ2-7,TRBV6-6,TRBD1,CASRHTRGRGNEQYF,TGTGCCAGCAGACACACCAGGGGGCGCGGTAACGAGCAGTACTTC
NA,TRBJ2-2,TRBV27,TRBD2,CASSLGREGSTGELFF,TGTGCCAGCAGTTTGGGTCGGGAGGGCTCCACCGGGGAGCTGTTTTTT
NA,TRBJ2-1,TRBV29-1,NA,CSVVSSHYNEQFF,TGCAGCGTTGTTTCGAGCCACTACAATGAGCAGTTCTTC